This entry describes one TCR beta chain. Its cognate antigen is unknown. The data were taken from a study of OX40 agonist ivuxolimab in advanced cancers. Background on the study: The study enrolled dose-escalation patients with hepatocellular carcinoma, melanoma, renal cell or head and neck cancer. The dose-escalation cohort was around 83% male, with a mean age of around 54 years, ranging roughly 20 to 90. Whole-study results and caveats: Clonal expansion from baseline to week 6 occurred in both CD4+ and CD8+ T cells.

The V end lost 5 bases, the J end lost 2 bases, and 18 bases lay between the germline ends. Germline CDR1 SGHVS, CDR2 FQNEAQ. CDR3 length: 16 amino acids. TCRdb's copy holds only in-frame clones and misses some; the assay was immunoSEQ multiplex PCR. The repertoire holds about 80,000 clones, around 80% seen once, with 6.6% in the top ten. The specimen comprised CD4+ or CD8+ T cells sorted from blood, sampled in a trial of the OX40 agonist ivuxolimab. This chain links TRBV7-8 with TRBJ1-2; D is uncertain. The clonotype was recovered from an adult with an advanced solid tumor such as melanoma, head and neck, liver or kidney cancer. The CDR3 sequence: CASSLNPGPSNYGYTF. The CDR3, as DNA: TGTGCCAGCAGCCTCAATCCGGGTCCTTCAAACTATGGCTACACCTTC.